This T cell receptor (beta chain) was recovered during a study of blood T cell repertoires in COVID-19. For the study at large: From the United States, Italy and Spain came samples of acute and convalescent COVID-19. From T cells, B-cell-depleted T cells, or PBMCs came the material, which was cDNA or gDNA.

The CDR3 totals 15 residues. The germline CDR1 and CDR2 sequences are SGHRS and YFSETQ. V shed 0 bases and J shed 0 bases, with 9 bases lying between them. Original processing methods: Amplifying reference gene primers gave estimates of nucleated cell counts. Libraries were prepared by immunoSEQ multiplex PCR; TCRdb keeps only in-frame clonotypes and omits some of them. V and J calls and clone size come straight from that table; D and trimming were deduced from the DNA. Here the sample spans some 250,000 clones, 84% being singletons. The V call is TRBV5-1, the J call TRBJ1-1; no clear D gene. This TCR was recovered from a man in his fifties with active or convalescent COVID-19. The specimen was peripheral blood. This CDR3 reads CASSLGGRLNTEAFF. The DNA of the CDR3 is TGCGCCAGCAGCTTGGGAGGCAGACTGAACACTGAAGCTTTCTTT.